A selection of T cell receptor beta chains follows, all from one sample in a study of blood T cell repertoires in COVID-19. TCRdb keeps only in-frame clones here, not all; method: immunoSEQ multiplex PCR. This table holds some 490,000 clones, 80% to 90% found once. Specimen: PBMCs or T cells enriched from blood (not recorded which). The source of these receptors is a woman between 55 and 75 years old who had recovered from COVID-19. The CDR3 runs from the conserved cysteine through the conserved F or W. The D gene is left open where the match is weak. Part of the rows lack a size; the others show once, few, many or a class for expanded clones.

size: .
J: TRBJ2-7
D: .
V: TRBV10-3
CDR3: CAISESGLYEQYF
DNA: TGTGCCATCAGTGAGTCGGGACTCTACGAGCAGTACTTC

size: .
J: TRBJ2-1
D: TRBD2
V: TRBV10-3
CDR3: CAISEPLAASSYNEQFF
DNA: TGTGCCATCAGTGAGCCCCTAGCGGCAAGCTCCTACAATGAGCAGTTCTTC

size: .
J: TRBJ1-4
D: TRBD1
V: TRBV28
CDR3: CASSSTGTGNEKLFF
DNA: TGTGCCAGCAGTAGTACCGGGACAGGAAATGAAAAACTGTTTTTT

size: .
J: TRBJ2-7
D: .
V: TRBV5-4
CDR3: CASSLEGGDAYEQYF
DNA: TGTGCCAGCAGCTTGGAGGGCGGGGATGCCTACGAGCAGTACTTC

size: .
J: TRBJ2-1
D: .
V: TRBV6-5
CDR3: CASSYSGVNYEQFF
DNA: TGTGCCAGCAGTTATTCGGGGGTTAACTATGAGCAGTTCTTC

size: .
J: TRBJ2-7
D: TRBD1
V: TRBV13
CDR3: CASSRPGQTYEQYF
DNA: TGTGCCAGCAGCCGCCCGGGACAGACCTACGAGCAGTACTTC

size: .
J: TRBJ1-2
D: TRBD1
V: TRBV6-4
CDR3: CASSPQGALPYGYTF
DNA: TGTGCCAGCTCCCCTCAGGGGGCGCTTCCCTATGGCTACACCTTC

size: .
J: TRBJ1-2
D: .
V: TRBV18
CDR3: CASSPADGQLAAF
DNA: TGTGCCAGCTCACCGGCTGATGGACAGCTCGCCGCCTTC

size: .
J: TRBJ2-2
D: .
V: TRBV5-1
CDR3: CASSLVSLGELFF
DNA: TGCGCCAGCAGCTTGGTATCCCTCGGGGAGCTGTTTTTT

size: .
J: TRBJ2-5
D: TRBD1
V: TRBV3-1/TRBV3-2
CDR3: CASSQGKQGAIQETQYF
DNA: TGTGCCAGCAGCCAAGGGAAACAGGGGGCAATCCAAGAGACCCAGTACTTC

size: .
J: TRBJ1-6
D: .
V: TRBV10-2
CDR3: CASSERGLNSPLHF
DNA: TGCGCCAGCAGTGAAAGGGGCCTTAATTCACCCCTCCACTTT

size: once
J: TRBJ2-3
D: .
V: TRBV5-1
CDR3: CARSANTDTQYF
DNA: TGCGCCAGGAGCGCTAACACAGATACGCAGTATTTT

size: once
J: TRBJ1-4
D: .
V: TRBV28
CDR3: CASSEGSTNEKLFF
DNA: TGTGCCAGCAGTGAGGGATCAACTAATGAAAAACTGTTTTTT

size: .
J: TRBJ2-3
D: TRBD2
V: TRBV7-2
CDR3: CASIGWTSGGARLDTQYF
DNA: TGTGCCAGCATAGGCTGGACTAGCGGGGGGGCCCGGCTCGATACGCAGTATTTT

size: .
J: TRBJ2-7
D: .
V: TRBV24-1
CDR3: CATSDPNQVSAGQYF
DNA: TGTGCCACCAGTGACCCCAATCAGGTGTCTGCTGGGCAGTACTTC

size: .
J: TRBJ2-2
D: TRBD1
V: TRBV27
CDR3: CASSLSVIQGVTTGELFF
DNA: TGTGCCAGCAGTTTAAGTGTAATACAGGGGGTTACCACCGGGGAGCTGTTTTTT

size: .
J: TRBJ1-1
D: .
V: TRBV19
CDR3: CASSPRVLAHTEAFF
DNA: TGTGCCAGTAGTCCCCGGGTCCTGGCCCACACTGAAGCTTTCTTT

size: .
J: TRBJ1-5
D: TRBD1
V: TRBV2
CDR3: CASSAGQGIGQPQHF
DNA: TGTGCCAGCAGCGCGGGACAGGGAATCGGTCAGCCCCAGCATTTT

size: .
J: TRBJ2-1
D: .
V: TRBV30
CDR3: CAWSADSYEQFF
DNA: TGTGCCTGGAGTGCAGACAGCTATGAGCAGTTCTTC

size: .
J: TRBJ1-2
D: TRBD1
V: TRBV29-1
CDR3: CSVEGQGDYTF
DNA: TGCAGCGTTGAAGGGCAGGGGGATTACACCTTC

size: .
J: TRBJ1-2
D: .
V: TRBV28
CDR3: CASSQFDPRAPRHYGYTF
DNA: TGTGCCAGCAGCCAATTCGACCCCAGGGCCCCAAGGCACTATGGCTACACCTTC

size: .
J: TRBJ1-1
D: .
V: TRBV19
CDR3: CASSRQDLMNTEAFF
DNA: TGTGCCAGTAGTCGACAGGACCTCATGAACACTGAAGCTTTCTTT

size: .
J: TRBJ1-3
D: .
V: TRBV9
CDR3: CASSPFTGGLSGNTIYF
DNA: TGTGCCAGCAGCCCCTTCACGGGAGGTCTCTCTGGAAACACCATATATTTT

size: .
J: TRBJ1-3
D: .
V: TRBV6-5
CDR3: CASTGSGNTIYF
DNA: TGTGCCAGCACGGGGTCTGGAAACACCATATATTTT

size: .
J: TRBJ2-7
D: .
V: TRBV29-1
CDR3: CSAVDPRGSYEQYF
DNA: TGCAGCGCCGTGGATCCCAGGGGTTCCTACGAGCAGTACTTC

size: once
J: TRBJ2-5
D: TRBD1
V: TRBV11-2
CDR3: CASSPKGVTGGETQYF
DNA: TGTGCCAGCAGCCCGAAGGGGGTGACAGGGGGAGAGACCCAGTACTTC

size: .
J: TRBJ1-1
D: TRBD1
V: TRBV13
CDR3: CASSSGTGALWGGMNTEAFF
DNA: TGTGCCAGCAGCTCCGGGACAGGGGCGTTGTGGGGAGGGATGAACACTGAAGCTTTCTTT

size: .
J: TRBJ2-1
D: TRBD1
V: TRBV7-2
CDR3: CASSSTGESYNEQFF
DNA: TGTGCCAGCAGCAGTACAGGGGAGTCCTACAATGAGCAGTTCTTC

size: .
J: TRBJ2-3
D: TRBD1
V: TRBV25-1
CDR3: CASTEGQGAQDTQYF
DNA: TGTGCCAGCACCGAAGGGCAGGGGGCGCAGGATACGCAGTATTTT

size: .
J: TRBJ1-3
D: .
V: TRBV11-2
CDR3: CASSLEAGTSPGNTIYF
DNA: TGTGCCAGCAGCTTAGAGGCAGGGACTTCCCCTGGAAACACCATATATTTT

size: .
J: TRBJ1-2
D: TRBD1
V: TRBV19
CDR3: CASRYTGTGIYGYTF
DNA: TGTGCCAGTAGATACACCGGGACAGGGATCTATGGCTACACCTTC

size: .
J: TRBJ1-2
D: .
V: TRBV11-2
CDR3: CASSRSTGVNYGYTF
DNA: TGTGCCAGCAGCCGATCCACCGGGGTAAACTATGGCTACACCTTC

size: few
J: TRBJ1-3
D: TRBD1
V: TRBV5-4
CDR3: CASSFDRGAGNTIYF
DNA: TGTGCCAGCAGTTTTGACAGGGGAGCTGGAAACACCATATATTTT

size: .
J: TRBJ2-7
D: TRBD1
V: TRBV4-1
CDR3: CASSQDWGTGSYEQYF
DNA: TGCGCCAGCAGCCAAGATTGGGGGACAGGGAGCTACGAGCAGTACTTC

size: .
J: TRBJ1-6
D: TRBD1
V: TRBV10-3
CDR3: CAISDLRAGGSPLHF
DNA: TGTGCCATCAGTGACCTGCGGGCAGGGGGTTCACCCCTCCACTTT

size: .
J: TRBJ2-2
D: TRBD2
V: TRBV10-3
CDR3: CAISLTSGETGELFF
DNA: TGTGCCATCAGCCTGACTAGCGGGGAAACCGGGGAGCTGTTTTTT

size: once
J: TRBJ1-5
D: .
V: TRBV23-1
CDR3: CASSQEERDYSNQPQHF
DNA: TGCGCCAGCAGTCAAGAGGAAAGAGATTATAGCAATCAGCCCCAGCATTTT

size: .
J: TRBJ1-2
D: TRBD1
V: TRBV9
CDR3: CASSDATGGDYGYTF
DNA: TGTGCCAGCAGCGATGCGACAGGGGGCGACTATGGCTACACCTTC

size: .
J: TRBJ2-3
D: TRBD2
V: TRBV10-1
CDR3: CASSERPGTSRSTDTQYF
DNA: TGCGCCAGCAGTGAGCGACCCGGGACTAGCCGTAGCACAGATACGCAGTATTTT

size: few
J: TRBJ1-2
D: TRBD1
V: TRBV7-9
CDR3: CASSLGTGNYGYTF
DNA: TGTGCCAGCAGCTTAGGGACAGGGAACTATGGCTACACCTTC

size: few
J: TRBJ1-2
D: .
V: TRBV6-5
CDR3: CASSYSTGAIYGYTF
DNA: TGTGCCAGCAGTTACTCTACAGGAGCGATCTATGGCTACACCTTC

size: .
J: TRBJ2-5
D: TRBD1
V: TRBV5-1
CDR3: CASSPGKGASQETQYF
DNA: TGCGCCAGCAGCCCCGGGAAGGGGGCGTCCCAAGAGACCCAGTACTTC

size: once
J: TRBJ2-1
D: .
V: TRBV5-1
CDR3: CASSLGMGLTNEQFF
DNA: TGCGCCAGCAGCTTAGGAATGGGGCTAACCAATGAGCAGTTCTTC

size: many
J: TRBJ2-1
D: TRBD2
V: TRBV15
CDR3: CATSRDSGVNNEQFF
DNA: TGTGCCACCAGCAGAGATAGCGGGGTGAACAATGAGCAGTTCTTC

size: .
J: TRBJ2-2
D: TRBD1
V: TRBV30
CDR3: CAGTGAGTGELFF
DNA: TGTGCCGGGACAGGGGCGGGCACCGGGGAGCTGTTTTTT

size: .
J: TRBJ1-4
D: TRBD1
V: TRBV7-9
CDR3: CASSSIGTGSEKLFF
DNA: TGTGCCAGCAGCTCTATCGGGACAGGGAGTGAAAAACTGTTTTTT

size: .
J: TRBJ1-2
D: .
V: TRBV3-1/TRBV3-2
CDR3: CASSDPSRARGYTF
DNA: TGTGCCAGCAGCGATCCCTCGAGGGCTCGGGGCTACACCTTC

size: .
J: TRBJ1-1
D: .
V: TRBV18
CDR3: CASSLTGNTEAFF
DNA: TGTGCCAGCTCACTTACGGGGAACACTGAAGCTTTCTTT

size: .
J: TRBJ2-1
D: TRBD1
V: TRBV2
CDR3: CASSVPGGSVNEQFF
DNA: TGTGCCAGCAGCGTTCCAGGGGGTTCAGTCAATGAGCAGTTCTTC

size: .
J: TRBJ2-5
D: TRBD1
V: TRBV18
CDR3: CASSPDRDRETQYF
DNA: TGTGCCAGCTCACCGGACAGGGATCGTGAGACCCAGTACTTC